Listed below are T cell receptor beta chains from one sample, sequenced in a study of post-analysis software for immune sequencing data. MiXCR, run by TCRdb on the PCR reads, gives a single entry per CDR3 protein. Of roughly 600,000 distinct CDR3 sequences listed, about 40% were seen once; the top ten hold roughly 1.8%. What was sequenced was blood. The source is a girl between 5 and 17 years old with multiple sclerosis. Each CDR3 is given without its conserved first and last residue.

V: TRBV7-3; J: TRBJ2-5; CDR3: ASSLQREETQY
V: TRBV7-3; J: .; CDR3: ASSLNRARSCEQY
V: TRBV7-6; J: TRBJ2-1; CDR3: ASSVDRGYNEQF
V: TRBV9; J: TRBJ2-3; CDR3: ASSFLQGPTDTQY
V: TRBV5-5; J: .; CDR3: ASSHQSGWQDIYEQY
V: TRBV10-3; J: TRBJ2-7; CDR3: AISVPNSYEQY
V: TRBV12-3/TRBV12-4; J: TRBJ1-2; CDR3: ASSLNDYGYT
V: TRBV24-1; J: TRBJ2-5; CDR3: ATSDPRTGQGYQETQY
V: TRBV9; J: TRBJ1-2; CDR3: ASSVVPWGRDRERHT
V: TRBV6-2/TRBV6-3; J: TRBJ1-5; CDR3: ASSRWGLHQPQH
V: TRBV12-3/TRBV12-4; J: TRBJ1-2; CDR3: ASSLRGRNGYT
V: TRBV12-3/TRBV12-4; J: TRBJ1-2; CDR3: ASSLLRGGGNYGYT
V: TRBV10-3; J: TRBJ1-2; CDR3: AGQKTNYGYT
V: TRBV4-1; J: TRBJ1-5; CDR3: ASSQRQVGGSNQPQH
V: TRBV7-9; J: .; CDR3: ASSLGGLALDEQY
V: TRBV9; J: TRBJ1-1; CDR3: ASSARGQDTEAF
V: TRBV7-9; J: TRBJ2-7; CDR3: ASSRTAIYEQY
V: TRBV12-3/TRBV12-4; J: TRBJ1-2; CDR3: ASRDPGRRYGYT
V: TRBV29-1; J: TRBJ2-1; CDR3: SVRISGVGYNEQF
V: TRBV7-9; J: TRBJ2-1; CDR3: AISHGGDSYNEQF
V: TRBV29-1; J: TRBJ1-2; CDR3: SVEDPRTGGHGYT
V: TRBV5-1; J: TRBJ2-1; CDR3: ASSRGTSGRRLGNEQF